The text below deals with one T cell receptor beta chain. Its antigen is unidentified. This CDR3 is 8 amino acids long. The V and J ends lost 5 bases and 6 bases respectively, with 1 base between them. Germline values: CDR1 SQVTM, CDR2 ANQGSEA. The data were obtained in a study of blood T cells in healthy people across ages. About the research overall: Template-switching capture recovered about one barcoded beta molecule per two T cells.

The sample providers were healthy Caucasian people from Russia, aged roughly 6 to 90. With each sample, at least 5 micrograms of total RNA were extracted. Overall study findings and caveats: Greater diversity and more naive CD4+ cells were seen in long-lived donors than in aged donors.

The authors ran a second PCR of roughly 6 to 12 cycles using a sample-barcoded 5' primer and a J-beta primer mix. Via MiXCR, TCRdb re-called the 5' RACE reads, giving one row per CDR3 protein. The data hold fewer than 800,000 distinct CDR3 sequences, with 32% observed a single time. J is TRBJ1-1 and V is TRBV29-1; D gene uncertain. Sequencing was done on a sample of blood. The TCR sequence derives from a woman older than 75 in good health. CDR3 nucleotide sequence: TGCAGCGTTCCTGAAGCTTTCTTT. Translated: CSVPEAFF.